The 7 T cell receptor beta chains in this list originate from one sample, sequenced in a study of PD-1 blockade in mismatch repair-deficient tumors. The table came from immunoSEQ multiplex PCR; TCRdb's copy has only in-frame clones and leaves some out. The sample yields around 100,000 clones, around three quarters seen once. This sample comprised peripheral blood, obtained 60 weeks after starting pembrolizumab. The source of these receptors is an adult with mismatch repair-deficient cancer.

The V gene is TRBV27, the J gene TRBJ1-1; D gene unclear. V gave up 8 bases and J gave up 10 bases, with 20 bases separating them. CDR3 length: 13 amino acids. CDR1 and CDR2 (germline): MNHEY, SMNVEV (reference sequence). CDR3 coding DNA: TGTGCCAGCGCGTTACGAGACGACCTCGCAGCTTTCTTT. Amino acid sequence: CASALRDDLAAFF.

This clone was detected once. This rearrangement joins TRBV25-1 to TRBJ2-3; 8 positions agree with TRBD1. CDR1 and CDR2 from the germline V gene are MGHDK and SYGVNS. Trimming took 4 bases from V and 6 from J; bases not matched to a gene: 15. CDR3 length: 17 amino acids. The CDR3 nucleotides are TGTGCCAGCAGTGGCAGGGGGCGCGATTTCTATCGGGATACGCAGTATTTT. Encoded protein: CASSGRGRDFYRDTQYF.

V is TRBV27 and J is TRBJ2-1; 8 bases align to TRBD2. Germline CDR1 MNHEY, CDR2 SMNVEV (reference sequence). The CDR3 length is 16 residues. Losses at the gene ends were 4 bases for V and 9 bases for J; bases not matched to a gene: 14. As DNA, the CDR3 is TGTGCCAGCAGTTCATCCGGGACTAGGGCGGTCGTTGAGCAGTTCTTC. Amino acids: CASSSSGTRAVVEQFF.

A few counts support this clone. The chain combines TRBV9 with TRBJ1-2; D ambiguous. The length of the CDR3 is 13 residues. The germline CDR1 and CDR2 sequences are SGDLS and YYNGEE. Trimming left V 3 bases short and J 3 bases short, with 9 bases between. The CDR3 region is CASSAVDHYGYTF. CDR3 in DNA: TGTGCCAGCAGCGCTGTGGACCACTATGGCTACACCTTC.

DNA for the CDR3: TGCGCCAGCAGCCCAGCGGGTTGGTCCTACAATGAGCAGTTCTTC. It is translated as CASSPAGWSYNEQFF. J is TRBJ2-1 and V is TRBV4-1, with D possibly matching TRBD2 (6 bases). CDR3 length: 15 residues. CDR1 and CDR2 from the germline V gene are MGHRA and YSYEKL. V was cut by 4 bases and J by 1 base, with 11 bases left in between.

This clone was detected only once. V and J are TRBV9 and TRBJ2-2, with D unresolved. The CDR3 length is 14 residues. Germline CDR1 is SGDLS and CDR2 is YYNGEE. Trimming took off 0 bases at V and 6 bases at J, with 9 bases between the two ends. The CDR3 DNA is TGTGCCAGCAGCGTAGACTTAGCAGCCGGGGAGCTGTTTTTT. This translates into CASSVDLAAGELFF.

This clone was counted only a few times. The V call is TRBV7-9, the J call TRBJ2-5; weak D call: TRBD1 (5 bases). V was clipped by 2 bases and J by 2 bases, with 12 bases between them. Germline V gene data show CDR1 as SEHNR and CDR2 as FQNEAQ (reference sequence). The CDR3 is 15 residues long. The CDR3 region is CASSLTGYLQETQYF. CDR3 nucleotide sequence: TGTGCCAGCAGCTTAACAGGTTACTTGCAAGAGACCCAGTACTTC.